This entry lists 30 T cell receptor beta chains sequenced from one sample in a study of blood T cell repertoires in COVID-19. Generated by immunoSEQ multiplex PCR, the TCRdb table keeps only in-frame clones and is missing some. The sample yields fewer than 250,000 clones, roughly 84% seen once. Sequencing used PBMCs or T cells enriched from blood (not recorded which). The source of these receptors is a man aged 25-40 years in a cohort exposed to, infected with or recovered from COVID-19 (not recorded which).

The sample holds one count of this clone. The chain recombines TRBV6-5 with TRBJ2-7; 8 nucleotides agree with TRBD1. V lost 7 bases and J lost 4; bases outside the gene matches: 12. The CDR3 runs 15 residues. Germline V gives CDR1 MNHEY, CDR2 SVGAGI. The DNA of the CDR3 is TGTGCCAGCAACGCCGGCAGGGGGCGTGTTTACGAGCAGTACTTC. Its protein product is CASNAGRGRVYEQYF.

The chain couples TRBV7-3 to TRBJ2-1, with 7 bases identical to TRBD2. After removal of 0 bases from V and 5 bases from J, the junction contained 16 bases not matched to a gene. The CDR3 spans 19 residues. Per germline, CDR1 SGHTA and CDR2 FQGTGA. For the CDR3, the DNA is TGTGCCAGCAGCTTAACTGGATCCCTCGGAGCGGGACCCCACAATGAGCAGTTCTTC. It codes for CASSLTGSLGAGPHNEQFF.

DNA for the CDR3: TGTGCCAGCAGTGAATTCCGGGGGGAGAGGGGGAACACTGAAGCTTTCTTT. Residues: CASSEFRGERGNTEAFF. The V call is TRBV2, the J call TRBJ1-1; possible D gene TRBD1, 5 bases. The V gene lost 2 bases and the J gene lost 1 base, with 17 bases spanning the gap. The CDR3 has 17 residues. Germline loops: CDR1 SNHLY, CDR2 FYNNEI.

The CDR3 region is CSARQSQETQYF. The CDR3 DNA reads as TGCAGCGCCCGACAGTCCCAAGAGACCCAGTACTTC. V gene TRBV29-1 combines with J gene TRBJ2-5, with D perhaps TRBD1 (5 bases). This CDR3 region has 12 residues. The V end was cut by 7 bases, the J end by 1 base, with 10 bases between. Per germline, CDR1 SQVTM and CDR2 ANQGSEA.

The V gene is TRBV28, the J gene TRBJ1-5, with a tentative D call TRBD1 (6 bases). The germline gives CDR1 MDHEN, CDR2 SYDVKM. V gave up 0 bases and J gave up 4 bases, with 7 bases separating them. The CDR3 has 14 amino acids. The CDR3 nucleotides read TGTGCCAGCAGTTTATGGACAGGAAATCAGCCCCAGCATTTT. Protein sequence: CASSLWTGNQPQHF.

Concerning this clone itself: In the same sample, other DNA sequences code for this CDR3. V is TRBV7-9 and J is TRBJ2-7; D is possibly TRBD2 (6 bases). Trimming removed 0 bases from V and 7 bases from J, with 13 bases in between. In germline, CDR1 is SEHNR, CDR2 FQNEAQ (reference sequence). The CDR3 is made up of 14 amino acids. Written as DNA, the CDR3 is TGTGCCAGCAGCTTAGCGGGAGGCCCCGGAGAGCAGTACTTC. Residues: CASSLAGGPGEQYF.

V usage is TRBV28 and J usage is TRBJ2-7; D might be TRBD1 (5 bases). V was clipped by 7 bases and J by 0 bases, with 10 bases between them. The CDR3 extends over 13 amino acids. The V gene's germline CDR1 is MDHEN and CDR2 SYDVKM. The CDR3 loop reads CASTVDSSYEQYF. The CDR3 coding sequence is TGTGCCAGCACCGTTGACAGCTCCTACGAGCAGTACTTC.

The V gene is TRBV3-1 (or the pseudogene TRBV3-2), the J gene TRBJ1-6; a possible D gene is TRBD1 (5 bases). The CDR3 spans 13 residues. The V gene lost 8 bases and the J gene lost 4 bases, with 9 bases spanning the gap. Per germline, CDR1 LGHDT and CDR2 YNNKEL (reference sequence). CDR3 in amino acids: CASRDFYNSPLHF. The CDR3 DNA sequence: TGTGCCAGCCGGGACTTTTATAATTCACCCCTCCACTTT.

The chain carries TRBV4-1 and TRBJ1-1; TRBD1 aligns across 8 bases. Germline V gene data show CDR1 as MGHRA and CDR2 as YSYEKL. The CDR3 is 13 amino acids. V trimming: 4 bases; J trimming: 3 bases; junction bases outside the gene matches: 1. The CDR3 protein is CASSLQGDTEAFF. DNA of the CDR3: TGCGCCAGCAGCCTACAGGGGGACACTGAAGCTTTCTTT.

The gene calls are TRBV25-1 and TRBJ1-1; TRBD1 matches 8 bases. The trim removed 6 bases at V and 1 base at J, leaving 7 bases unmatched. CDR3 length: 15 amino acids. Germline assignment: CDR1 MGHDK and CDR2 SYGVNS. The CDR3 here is CASRLLDRENTEAFF. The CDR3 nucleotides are TGTGCCAGCAGATTGTTGGACAGGGAGAACACTGAAGCTTTCTTT. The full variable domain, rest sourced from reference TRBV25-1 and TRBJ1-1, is EADIYQTPRYLVIGTGKKITLECSQTMGHDKMYWYQQDPGMELHLIHYSYGVNSTEKGDLSSESTVSRIRTEHFPLTLESARPSHTSQYLCASRLLDRENTEAFFGQGTRLTVV.

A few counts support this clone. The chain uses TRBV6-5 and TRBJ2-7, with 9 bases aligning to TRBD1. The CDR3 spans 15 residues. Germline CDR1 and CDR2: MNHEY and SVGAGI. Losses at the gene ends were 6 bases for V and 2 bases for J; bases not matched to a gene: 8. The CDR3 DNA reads TGTGCCAGCAGACCCCGGGACAGGGTGACCTACGAGCAGTACTTC. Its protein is CASRPRDRVTYEQYF.

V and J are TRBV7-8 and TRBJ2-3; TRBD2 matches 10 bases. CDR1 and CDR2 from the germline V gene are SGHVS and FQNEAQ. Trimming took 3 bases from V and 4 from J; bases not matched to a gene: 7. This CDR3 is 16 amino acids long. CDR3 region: CASSFELAGVSDTQYF. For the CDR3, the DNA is TGTGCCAGCAGCTTTGAGCTAGCGGGAGTATCAGATACGCAGTATTTT.

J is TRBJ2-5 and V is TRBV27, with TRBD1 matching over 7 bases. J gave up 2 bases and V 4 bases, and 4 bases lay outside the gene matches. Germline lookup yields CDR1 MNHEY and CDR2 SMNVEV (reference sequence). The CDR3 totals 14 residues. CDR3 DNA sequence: TGTGCCAGCAGTTCGACAGGGCCTCAAGAGACCCAGTACTTC. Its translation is CASSSTGPQETQYF.

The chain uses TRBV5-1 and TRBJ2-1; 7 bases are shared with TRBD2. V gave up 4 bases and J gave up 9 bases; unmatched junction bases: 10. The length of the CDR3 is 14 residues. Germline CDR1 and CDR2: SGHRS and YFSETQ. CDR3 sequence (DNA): TGCGCCAGCAGCCCTCTACGCTCGGGGGGTGAGCAGTTCTTC. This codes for CASSPLRSGGEQFF.

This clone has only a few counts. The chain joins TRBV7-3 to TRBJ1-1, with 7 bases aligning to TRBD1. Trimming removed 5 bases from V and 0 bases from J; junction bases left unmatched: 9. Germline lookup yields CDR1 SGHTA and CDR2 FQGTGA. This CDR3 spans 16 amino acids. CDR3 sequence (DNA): TGTGCCAGCAGCCCCCAGGGGGGCCACATGAACACTGAAGCTTTCTTT. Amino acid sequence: CASSPQGGHMNTEAFF.

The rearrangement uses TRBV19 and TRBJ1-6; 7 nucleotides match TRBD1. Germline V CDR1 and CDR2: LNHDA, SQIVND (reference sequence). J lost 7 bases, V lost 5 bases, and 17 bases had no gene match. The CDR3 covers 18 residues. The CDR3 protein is CASSVRDRATSGNSPLHF. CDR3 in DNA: TGTGCCAGTAGTGTACGGGACAGAGCAACAAGTGGCAATTCACCCCTCCACTTT. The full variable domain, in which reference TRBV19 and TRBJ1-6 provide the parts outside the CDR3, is DGGITQSPKYLFRKEGQNVTLSCEQNLNHDAMYWYRQDPGQGLRLIYYSQIVNDFQKGDIAEGYSVSREKKESFPLTVTSAQKNPTAFYLCASSVRDRATSGNSPLHFGNGTRLTVT.

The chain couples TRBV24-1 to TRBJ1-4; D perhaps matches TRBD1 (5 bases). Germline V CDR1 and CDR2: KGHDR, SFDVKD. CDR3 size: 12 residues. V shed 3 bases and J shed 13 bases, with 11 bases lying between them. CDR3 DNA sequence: TGTGCCACCAGTGATAGGGGCAGTGGACTGTTTTTT. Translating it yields CATSDRGSGLFF.

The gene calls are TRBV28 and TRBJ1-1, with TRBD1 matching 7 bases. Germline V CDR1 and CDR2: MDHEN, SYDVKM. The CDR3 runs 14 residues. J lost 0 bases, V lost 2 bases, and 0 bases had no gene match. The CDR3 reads CASSLDRVNTEAFF. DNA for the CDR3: TGTGCCAGCAGTTTAGACAGGGTGAACACTGAAGCTTTCTTT.

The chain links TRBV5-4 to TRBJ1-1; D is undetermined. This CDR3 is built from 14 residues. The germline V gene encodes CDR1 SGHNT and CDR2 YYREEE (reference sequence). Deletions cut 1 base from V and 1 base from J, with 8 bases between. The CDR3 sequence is CASSLKLTNTEAFF. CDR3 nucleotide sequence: TGTGCCAGCAGCTTGAAACTAACGAACACTGAAGCTTTCTTT.

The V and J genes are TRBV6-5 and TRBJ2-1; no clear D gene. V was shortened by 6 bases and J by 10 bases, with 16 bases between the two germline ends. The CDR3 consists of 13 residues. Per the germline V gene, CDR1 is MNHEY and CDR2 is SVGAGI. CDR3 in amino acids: CASSPVRGLEQFF. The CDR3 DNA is TGTGCCAGCAGCCCCGTTAGAGGTTTGGAGCAGTTCTTC.

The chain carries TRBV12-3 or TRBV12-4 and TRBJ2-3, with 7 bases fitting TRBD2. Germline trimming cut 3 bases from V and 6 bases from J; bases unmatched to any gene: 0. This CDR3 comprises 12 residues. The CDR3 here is CASSFGGDTQYF. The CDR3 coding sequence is TGTGCCAGCAGTTTCGGGGGGGATACGCAGTATTTT.

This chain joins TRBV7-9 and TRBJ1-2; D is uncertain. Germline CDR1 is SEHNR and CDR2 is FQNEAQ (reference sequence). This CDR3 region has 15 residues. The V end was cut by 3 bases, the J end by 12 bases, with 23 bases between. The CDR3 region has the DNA TGTGCCAGCAGCTTCTCAGCTTCACTAACTATGGCTAACACCTTC. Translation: CASSFSASLTMANTF.

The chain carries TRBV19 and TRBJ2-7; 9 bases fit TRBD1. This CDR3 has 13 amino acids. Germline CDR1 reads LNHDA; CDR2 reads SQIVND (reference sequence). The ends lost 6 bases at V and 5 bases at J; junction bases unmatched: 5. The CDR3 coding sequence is TGTGCCAGTAGGGGGACAGGGTACCACGAGCAGTACTTC. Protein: CASRGTGYHEQYF.

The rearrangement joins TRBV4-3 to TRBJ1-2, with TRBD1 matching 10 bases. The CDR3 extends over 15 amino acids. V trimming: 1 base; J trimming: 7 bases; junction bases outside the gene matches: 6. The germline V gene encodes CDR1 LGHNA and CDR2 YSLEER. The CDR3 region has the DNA TGCGCCAGCAGCCAAGGACAGGGGGCGTTTGCTGGCTACACCTTC. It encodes CASSQGQGAFAGYTF.

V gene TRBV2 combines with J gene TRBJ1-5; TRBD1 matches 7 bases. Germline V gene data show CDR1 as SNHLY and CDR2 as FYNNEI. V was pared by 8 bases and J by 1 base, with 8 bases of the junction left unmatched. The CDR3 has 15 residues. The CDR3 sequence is CASGDSFISNQPQHF. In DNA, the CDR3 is TGTGCCAGCGGGGACAGCTTCATAAGCAATCAGCCCCAGCATTTT. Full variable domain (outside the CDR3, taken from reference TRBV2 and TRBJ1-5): EPEVTQTPSHQVTQMGQEVILRCVPISNHLYFYWYRQILGQKVEFLVSFYNNEISEKSEIFDDQFSVERPDGSNFTLKIRSTKLEDSAMYFCASGDSFISNQPQHFGDGTRLSIL.

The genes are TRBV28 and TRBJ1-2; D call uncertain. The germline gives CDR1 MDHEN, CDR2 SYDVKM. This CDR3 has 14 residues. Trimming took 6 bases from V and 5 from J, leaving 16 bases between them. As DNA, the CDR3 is TGTGCCAGCAGACCCGTAGTCGCTTTATATGGCTACACCTTC. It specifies CASRPVVALYGYTF.

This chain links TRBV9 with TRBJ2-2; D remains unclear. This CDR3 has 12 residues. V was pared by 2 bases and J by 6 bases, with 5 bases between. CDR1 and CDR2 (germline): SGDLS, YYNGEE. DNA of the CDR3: TGTGCCAGCAGCGTCAGGTCCGGGGAGCTGTTTTTT. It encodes CASSVRSGELFF. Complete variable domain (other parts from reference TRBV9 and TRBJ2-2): DSGVTQTPKHLITATGQRVTLRCSPRSGDLSVYWYQQSLDQGLQFLIQYYNGEERAKGNILERFSAQQFPDLHSELNLSSLELGDSALYFCASSVRSGELFFGEGSRLTVL.

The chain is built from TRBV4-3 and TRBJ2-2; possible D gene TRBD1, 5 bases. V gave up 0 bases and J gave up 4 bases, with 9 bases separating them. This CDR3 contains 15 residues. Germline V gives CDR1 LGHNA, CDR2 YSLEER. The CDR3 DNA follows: TGCGCCAGCAGCCAAGAGGGGCCGGGCACCGGGGAGCTGTTTTTT. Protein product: CASSQEGPGTGELFF.

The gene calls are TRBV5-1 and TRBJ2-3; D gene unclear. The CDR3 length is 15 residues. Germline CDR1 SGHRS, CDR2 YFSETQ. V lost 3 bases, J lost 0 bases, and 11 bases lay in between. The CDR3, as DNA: TGCGCCAGCAGCTCCGACACCACTAGCACAGATACGCAGTATTTT. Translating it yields CASSSDTTSTDTQYF.

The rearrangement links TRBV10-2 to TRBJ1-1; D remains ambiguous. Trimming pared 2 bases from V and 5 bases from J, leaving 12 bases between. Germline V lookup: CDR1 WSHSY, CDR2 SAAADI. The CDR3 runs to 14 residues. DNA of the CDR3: TGCGCCAGCAGTGAGGAGGCCACGGGAACTGAAGCTTTCTTT. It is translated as CASSEEATGTEAFF.